Listed here is a single T cell receptor (beta chain). Its matching antigen is unknown. The treatment: over 15 received Ad26.COV2.S at low or high dose, single or two shots; about 5 received placebo; per-sample allocation not given. Sampling occurred on day 63 after the first vaccine or placebo injection. Ad26 vector vaccine expressed Wuhan-strain SARS-CoV-2 spike. This table comes from immunoSEQ multiplex PCR, and its TCRdb copy is limited to in-frame clones, with some not included. The sample holds some 400,000 clones, 70% to 90% seen once. The data stem from a study of Ad26.COV2.S vaccination and SARS-CoV-2 variants. Study-level information: Donor joined the COV1001 Ad26.COV2.S trial arm. Once, or twice with 56 days between doses, Ad26.COV2.S was given intramuscularly. The study's findings and limits: Comparability of non-spike TCR breadth was observed across vaccine and placebo recipients.

Per the germline V gene, CDR1 is GTSNPN and CDR2 is SVGIG (reference sequence). V gave up 4 bases and J gave up 8 bases, with 13 bases separating them. This CDR3 spans 12 amino acids. This specimen was peripheral blood, taken in a trial of Ad26.COV2.S vaccine versus placebo. The source of this sequence is a person aged 18-65 years who received the Ad26.COV2.S COVID-19 vaccine or a placebo. V is TRBV30 and J is TRBJ2-3; D is unresolved. CDR3 protein: CAWTTVVGTQYF. The CDR3 bases are TGTGCCTGGACTACAGTCGTTGGTACGCAGTATTTT.